One T cell receptor (beta chain) is described in this entry. CDR3 length equals 16 residues. With V trimmed by 7 bases and J by 0 bases, 12 bases remained unmatched. Germline assignment: CDR1 SNHLY and CDR2 FYNNEI. The table came from immunoSEQ multiplex PCR; TCRdb's copy has only in-frame clones and leaves some out. The sample has 450,000 or so clones; roughly nine tenths are singletons. These data come from a study of blood T cell repertoires in COVID-19. The chain is built from TRBV2 and TRBJ2-7; TRBD1 matches at 7 bases. Sequenced input: peripheral blood. The TCR originated in a man aged 18 to 29 with COVID-19, enrolled during active disease. The chain's CDR3 is CASNSGTVNFSYEQYF. Here the CDR3 DNA reads TGTGCCAGCAACTCCGGGACAGTCAACTTCTCCTACGAGCAGTACTTC.